This is a list of T cell receptor beta chains from one sample in a study of technical replicates of blood from several donors. Only in-frame clones appear in the TCRdb table, and some are missing; sequencing was by immunoSEQ multiplex PCR. The profile shows around 69,000 clones, approximately 83% of them singletons. Source material: PBMCs. The receptor set was obtained from a human donor in good health. Some clones in this sample may be carry-over from other donors' samples. CDR3s include the opening cysteine and the closing phenylalanine or tryptophan. The order of the fields is D gene, V gene, clone size, J gene, CDR3 protein, CDR3 DNA. The D gene is left open where the match is weak. Clone size is stated in some rows and not others, as once, few, many or a class when expanded.

TRBD2,TRBV11-3,once,TRBJ2-2,CASSKLPRAGGPGTGELFF,TGTGCCAGCAGCAAACTTCCTAGAGCGGGAGGGCCGGGGACCGGGGAGCTGTTTTTT
TRBD2,TRBV27,-,TRBJ2-2,CATGTSGISGELFF,TGTGCCACCGGGACTAGCGGGATTTCCGGGGAGCTGTTTTTT
-,TRBV19,-,TRBJ2-7,CASSPLAGERVDEQYF,TGTGCCAGTAGCCCCCTGGCCGGAGAACGGGTGGACGAGCAGTACTTC
-,TRBV4-3,-,TRBJ2-7,CASSQAADRISYEQYF,TGCGCCAGCAGCCAAGCAGCCGACAGAATCTCCTACGAGCAGTACTTC
-,TRBV6-1,-,TRBJ2-5,CASTRDFQETQYF,TGTGCCAGCACGCGGGACTTCCAAGAGACCCAGTACTTC
-,TRBV5-6,-,TRBJ1-5,CASSARTRNQPQHF,TGTGCCAGCAGCGCCCGGACACGCAATCAGCCCCAGCATTTT
TRBD2,TRBV10-1,-,TRBJ2-2,CAKITAGGPYNTGELFF,TGCGCCAAAATAACAGCGGGAGGGCCTTATAACACCGGGGAGCTGTTTTTT
TRBD1,TRBV5-4,-,TRBJ1-3,CASSVQGAAGNTIYF,TGTGCCAGCAGCGTGCAGGGGGCAGCTGGAAACACCATATATTTT
TRBD1,TRBV5-1,-,TRBJ1-4,CASSLVDRGREKLFF,TGCGCCAGCAGCTTGGTGGACAGGGGAAGGGAAAAACTGTTTTTT
TRBD2,TRBV10-2,-,TRBJ2-3,CASSLGGRTDTQYF,TGCGCCAGCAGTCTCGGGGGGAGGACAGATACGCAGTATTTT
TRBD1,TRBV19,-,TRBJ2-7,CASSIETGGHEQYF,TGTGCCAGTAGTATAGAAACAGGGGGCCACGAGCAGTACTTC
-,TRBV5-1,-,TRBJ2-1,CASSLGDSEQFF,TGCGCCAGCAGCTTAGGGGATAGTGAGCAGTTCTTC
-,TRBV5-4,-,TRBJ1-2,CASSLTANYGYTF,TGTGCCAGCAGCCTGACAGCTAACTATGGCTACACCTTC
TRBD1,TRBV12-5,-,TRBJ1-2,CASGLGRTGRGYGYTF,TGTGCTAGTGGTTTGGGAAGGACAGGGAGAGGTTATGGCTACACCTTC
TRBD1,TRBV2,-,TRBJ1-6,CASSRDRGISPLHF,TGTGCCAGCAGCCGGGACAGGGGGATATCACCCCTCCACTTT
-,TRBV4-1,-,TRBJ1-1,CASSQEVGGSTEAFF,TGCGCCAGCAGCCAAGAGGTAGGAGGGAGTACTGAAGCTTTCTTT
TRBD2,TRBV10-3,-,TRBJ2-3,CAISEPGLAGVGDTQYF,TGTGCCATCAGTGAGCCGGGACTAGCGGGAGTAGGAGATACGCAGTATTTT
-,TRBV7-9,-,TRBJ1-2,CASSASAPAGHYGYTF,TGTGCCAGCAGCGCTAGTGCCCCCGCAGGGCACTATGGCTACACCTTC
TRBD2,TRBV30,-,TRBJ2-7,CAWQRDIYEQYF,TGTGCCTGGCAGCGGGATATATACGAGCAGTACTTC
-,TRBV11-3,-,TRBJ2-3,CASSSRDSQDTQYF,TGTGCCAGCAGTTCCCGCGACTCGCAGGATACGCAGTATTTT
-,TRBV6-1,few,TRBJ2-2,CASEEGGRVTGELFF,TGTGCCAGCGAGGAGGGGGGGCGGGTCACCGGGGAGCTGTTTTTT
-,TRBV19,-,TRBJ2-5,CANPVLEETQYF,TGTGCCAACCCGGTCCTAGAAGAGACCCAGTACTTC
-,TRBV2,-,TRBJ1-1,CASERGGGSTEAFF,TGTGCCAGCGAGAGGGGTGGGGGGAGCACTGAAGCTTTCTTT
-,TRBV15,-,TRBJ1-1,CATSPRHDTEAFF,TGTGCCACCAGCCCCCGACACGACACTGAAGCTTTCTTT
-,TRBV7-2,-,TRBJ1-1,CASSLHSGGDTEAFF,TGTGCCAGCAGCTTACACTCTGGGGGGGACACTGAAGCTTTCTTT
-,TRBV21-1,-,TRBJ2-7,CASSNGTGGGEQYF,TGTGCCAGCAGCAATGGGACAGGGGGCGGCGAGCAGTACTTC
TRBD1,TRBV9,once,TRBJ2-1,CASSVGQGSAYNEQFF,TGTGCCAGCAGCGTAGGACAGGGGTCCGCCTACAATGAGCAGTTCTTC
TRBD1,TRBV30,-,TRBJ1-6,CAWSVRFWNRGESYNSPLHF,TGTGCCTGGAGTGTACGTTTTTGGAACAGGGGGGAATCCTATAATTCACCCCTCCACTTT
TRBD1,TRBV15,once,TRBJ2-5,CATSRGTGGTETQYF,TGTGCCACCAGCAGAGGGACAGGGGGCACGGAGACCCAGTACTTC
TRBD1,TRBV2,-,TRBJ2-7,CASSGEGALVF,TGTGCCAGCAGTGGCGAGGGGGCACTTGTCTTC
-,TRBV7-6,once,TRBJ2-7,CASSLAKERPSYEQYF,TGTGCCAGCAGCTTAGCGAAGGAGCGGCCCTCCTACGAGCAGTACTTC
TRBD1,TRBV5-4,few,TRBJ2-4,CASSPGGQGAQNIQYF,TGTGCCAGCAGCCCAGGCGGACAGGGGGCACAAAACATTCAGTACTTC
-,TRBV2,once,TRBJ1-2,CASSEARGGRMSTYGYTF,TGTGCCAGCAGTGAAGCGCGGGGGGGCCGGATGTCGACCTATGGCTACACCTTC
-,TRBV5-5,-,TRBJ1-1,CASSLSRAVEAFF,TGTGCCAGCAGCTTGAGCAGGGCGGTTGAAGCTTTCTTT